This T cell receptor beta chain comes out of a study of spatial heterogeneity in lung cancer. The germline V gene encodes CDR1 DFQATT and CDR2 SNEGSKA (reference sequence). V was clipped by 6 bases and J by 8 bases; unmatched bases: 12. The CDR3 spans 15 residues. Each molecule of TCR cDNA was tagged with one unique molecular identifier. TCRdb re-called the 5' RACE reads with MiXCR, one entry per CDR3 protein. The sample has 26,000 or so distinct CDR3 sequences, around 13% seen once; the top ten hold roughly 26%. The sample's time point: sample taken at primary tumor resection. Extraction of whole RNA from tumor, nontumor lung or frozen PBMC preceded unsorted sequencing. Donors were around 70 untreated early-stage non-small cell lung cancer patients. This clonotype showed up many times.

This receptor was taken from a female donor with early-stage non-small cell lung cancer. The sample here was PBMCs, taken at surgery. The chain is built from TRBV20-1 and TRBJ2-1, with 11 bases lining up with TRBD2. The CDR3 sequence is CSALTPSGGSDEQFF. DNA of the CDR3: TGCAGTGCCCTGACTCCTAGCGGGGGGAGCGATGAGCAGTTCTTC.